This entry lists 21 T cell receptor beta chains sequenced from one sample in a study of T cell changes during pregnancy in multiple sclerosis (dated by TCRdb to the late 2010s). The library was made by the immunoSEQ multiplex PCR assay. Not all clones reach the TCRdb copy of this immuneACCESS table, which keeps in-frame sequences only. Checked studies attribute under half of the gap to unresolved V genes and leave the rest unexplained. The sample has approximately 94,000 clones on record, over 80% of them singletons. The biggest ten clones account for just under 2% of the sample. The sequencing used peripheral blood, collected after pregnancy. These receptors were collected from a female donor with multiple sclerosis, enrolled in a pregnancy study.

The chain links TRBV4-3 to TRBJ2-2, with D possibly being TRBD1 (5 bases). V was cut by 1 base and J by 3 bases, with 9 bases left in between. This CDR3 comprises 15 residues. In germline, CDR1 is LGHNA, CDR2 YSLEER. In nucleotides, the CDR3 is TGCGCCAGCAGCCAAGGGGGCGAGGACACCGGGGAGCTGTTTTTT. Amino acid sequence: CASSQGGEDTGELFF.

The chain links TRBV6-6 to TRBJ1-3; D gene ambiguous. V shed 7 bases and J shed 0 bases, with 13 bases lying between them. The CDR3 consists of 15 residues. The germline CDR1 and CDR2 sequences are MNHNY and SVGAGI (reference sequence). The CDR3 nucleotides read TGTGCCAGCATTGGAGTCGTAGACTCTGGAAACACCATATATTTT. Translated: CASIGVVDSGNTIYF.

V gene TRBV4-1 combines with J gene TRBJ2-1, with D perhaps TRBD1 (6 bases). The length of the CDR3 is 12 residues. Trimming stripped 3 bases from V and 13 bases from J, with 13 bases between. Germline V CDR1 and CDR2: MGHRA, YSYEKL. The CDR3 coding sequence is TGCGCCAGCAGCCATAAGGGGGACGAACAGTTCTTC. It specifies CASSHKGDEQFF.

The rearrangement links TRBV27 to TRBJ2-7; the D gene is possibly TRBD2 (6 bases). The CDR3 spans 17 residues. V lost 2 bases and J 0 bases, leaving 17 bases between the germline ends. From germline, CDR1 is MNHEY and CDR2 SMNVEV (reference sequence). CDR3: CASSLRGTRQSSYEQYF. In DNA, the CDR3 is TGTGCCAGCAGTTTACGGGGGACTCGCCAAAGCTCCTACGAGCAGTACTTC.

The chain has TRBV7-9 and TRBJ2-3, with D possibly TRBD1 on 6 matching bases. Germline V lookup: CDR1 SEHNR, CDR2 FQNEAQ (reference sequence). Trimming shortened V by 1 base and J by 6 bases, and 11 bases separated the two germline ends. CDR3 length equals 14 residues. CDR3 sequence (DNA): TGTGCCAGCAGCTTAGAAGGGGGTTCCGATACGCAGTATTTT. It translates to CASSLEGGSDTQYF.

This chain uses TRBV6-1 with TRBJ1-3; a possible D gene is TRBD1 (5 bases). This CDR3 spans 13 amino acids. The V and J ends lost 7 bases and 4 bases respectively, with 11 bases between them. The V gene's germline CDR1 is MNHNS and CDR2 SASEGT. The DNA for the CDR3 is TGTGCCAGCAAACTTCACAGGGGAAACACCATATATTTT. Protein sequence: CASKLHRGNTIYF.

This clone was observed once. The chain joins TRBV5-1 to TRBJ2-7; tentative D call: TRBD2 (6 bases). Germline V lookup: CDR1 SGHRS, CDR2 YFSETQ. The CDR3 runs to 15 residues. Trimming pared 0 bases from V and 6 bases from J, leaving 16 bases between. The CDR3 sequence: CASSLGLEYGVEQYF. CDR3 DNA sequence: TGCGCCAGCAGCTTGGGACTAGAATATGGAGTCGAGCAGTACTTC.

This clone was found a few times. The chain recombines TRBV6-4 with TRBJ1-6; 11 bases fit TRBD1. The CDR3 has 16 amino acids. Germline values: CDR1 MRHNA, CDR2 SNTAGT. V shed 5 bases and J 13 bases; nucleotides not matched to a gene: 13. The CDR3 region is CASSHPGTGGFFPLHF. For the CDR3, the DNA is TGTGCCAGCAGTCATCCCGGGACAGGGGGATTTTTCCCCCTCCACTTT.

The chain couples TRBV6-5 to TRBJ1-4; 8 positions match TRBD1. Germline-derived CDR1 and CDR2 are MNHEY and SVGAGI. J lost 11 bases, V lost 6 bases, and 8 bases had no gene match. This CDR3 is 13 amino acids long. The CDR3 DNA is TGTGCCAGCAGGGGAACAGGGGGTTCTAAACTGTTTTTT. Translating gives CASRGTGGSKLFF.

The chain uses TRBV5-1 and TRBJ2-4, with a tentative D call TRBD1 (6 bases). The CDR3 has 14 residues. V was trimmed by 1 base and J by 1 base, leaving 6 bases between them. Per germline, CDR1 SGHRS and CDR2 YFSETQ. The chain's CDR3 is CASSLTGAKNIQYF. The CDR3 coding sequence is TGCGCCAGCAGCTTGACAGGGGCCAAAAACATTCAGTACTTC.

This sequence joins TRBV5-1 and TRBJ1-2; D is perhaps TRBD1 (6 bases). The V gene's germline CDR1 is SGHRS and CDR2 YFSETQ. V gave up 2 bases and J gave up 2 bases, with 10 bases separating them. The length of the CDR3 is 14 residues. This CDR3 is CASSLQGQNYGYTF. The CDR3 DNA reads TGCGCCAGCAGCTTACAGGGACAAAACTATGGCTACACCTTC.

The chain has TRBV21-1 and TRBJ2-1; TRBD2, as called in the table, went unchecked against the DNA. TRBV21-1 is annotated as a pseudogene. The CDR3 is made up of 16 amino acids. The CDR3 is CASSLGLAGGLHEQFF. Here the CDR3 DNA reads TGTGCCAGCAGCTTAGGACTAGCGGGAGGGTTGCATGAGCAGTTCTTC.

The chain has TRBV18 and TRBJ1-1; 7 positions match TRBD1. Germline CDR1 is KGHSH and CDR2 is LQKENI. The CDR3 is made up of 15 amino acids. After removal of 1 base from V and 6 bases from J, the junction contained 8 bases not matched to a gene. The CDR3 spells CASSPQNRGYSEAFF. CDR3 nucleotide sequence: TGTGCCAGCTCACCACAGAACAGGGGTTACTCTGAAGCTTTCTTT.

The chain combines TRBV4-1 with TRBJ1-4; 7 bases match TRBD1. CDR3 length: 15 residues. Losses at the gene ends were 1 base for V and 4 bases for J; bases not matched to a gene: 3. Germline V lookup: CDR1 MGHRA, CDR2 YSYEKL. This CDR3 is CASSQGQGDNEKLFF. Written as DNA, the CDR3 is TGCGCCAGCAGCCAAGGACAGGGAGATAATGAAAAACTGTTTTTT.

The rearrangement joins TRBV5-4 to TRBJ1-1, with TRBD1 matching 9 bases. In germline, CDR1 is SGHNT, CDR2 YYREEE (reference sequence). The trim removed 4 bases at V and 4 bases at J, leaving 11 bases unmatched. CDR3 length equals 16 residues. CDR3 DNA sequence: TGTGCCAGCAGCCCCGGACAGGGGAGTCGGGGCACTGAAGCTTTCTTT. Its translation is CASSPGQGSRGTEAFF.

This clone was observed a handful of times. This chain joins TRBV6-4 and TRBJ2-3; D is perhaps TRBD2 (5 bases). Trimming left V 5 bases short and J 11 bases short, with 17 bases between. The length of the CDR3 is 13 residues. The germline V gene encodes CDR1 MRHNA and CDR2 SNTAGT. CDR3 protein: CASSSAPGGLQYF. The CDR3 nucleotides read TGTGCCAGCAGTAGCGCCCCAGGAGGCTTGCAGTATTTT.

This sequence joins TRBV7-2 and TRBJ1-1; D may be TRBD1 (5 bases). The CDR3 is 12 amino acids. Germline CDR1 reads SGHTA; CDR2 reads FQGNSA. V was pared by 5 bases and J by 4 bases, with 8 bases between. Here the CDR3 reads CASSNRGTEAFF. The CDR3, as DNA: TGTGCCAGCAGCAATAGGGGCACTGAAGCTTTCTTT.

J is TRBJ2-7 and V is TRBV7-9; 8 positions match TRBD1. The ends lost 0 bases at V and 6 bases at J; junction bases unmatched: 1. CDR3 size: 13 residues. Germline V gives CDR1 SEHNR, CDR2 FQNEAQ (reference sequence). CDR3 sequence reads: CASSLAGTGEQYF. The CDR3 DNA reads as TGTGCCAGCAGCTTAGCCGGGACAGGCGAGCAGTACTTC.

This clone was recorded a few times. This rearrangement joins TRBV18 to TRBJ2-1, with TRBD2 identical over 11 bases. Trimming cost V 1 base and J 6 bases; bases outside gene matches: 5. Germline CDR1 is KGHSH and CDR2 is LQKENI. There are 16 residues in the CDR3. For the CDR3, the DNA is TGTGCCAGCTCACCACGGCTAGCGGGGGGCCTCAATGAGCAGTTCTTC. The encoded protein is CASSPRLAGGLNEQFF. The whole variable domain, filled in from reference TRBV18 and TRBJ2-1, reads NAGVMQNPRHLVRRRGQEARLRCSPMKGHSHVYWYRQLPEEGLKFMVYLQKENIIDESGMPKERFSAEFPKEGPSILRIQQVVRGDSAAYFCASSPRLAGGLNEQFFGPGTRLTVL.

This clone was observed a handful of times. The CDR3 sequence: CASSQRTGGTRGYTF. CDR3 DNA sequence: TGTGCCAGCAGTCAGAGGACAGGGGGCACTAGGGGCTACACCTTC. The chain combines TRBV7-2 with TRBJ1-2, with 11 bases lining up with TRBD1. The length of the CDR3 is 15 residues. V lost 6 bases and J lost 8; bases outside the gene matches: 11. Per germline, CDR1 SGHTA and CDR2 FQGNSA.

The chain recombines TRBV4-1 with TRBJ2-1; D is possibly TRBD2 (6 bases). From germline, CDR1 is MGHRA and CDR2 YSYEKL. The CDR3 runs to 18 residues. Trimming shortened V by 0 bases and J by 0 bases, and 15 bases separated the two germline ends. The CDR3 nucleotides are TGCGCCAGCAGCCAAGAAAACCGGGGGACGAGCTCCTACAATGAGCAGTTCTTC. This sequence encodes CASSQENRGTSSYNEQFF.